This is a list of T cell receptor beta chains from one sample in a study of blood T cell repertoires in COVID-19. Profiling relied on immunoSEQ multiplex PCR, and the TCRdb table lists in-frame clones only, not all of them. Counted here are 400,000 to 450,000 clones, around 89% occurring once; the ten biggest clones make up roughly 12%. Input material: peripheral blood. The receptors come from a woman aged 45 to 65 with COVID-19, enrolled during active disease. Both conserved end residues are part of each CDR3. D genes are given only for firm matches. Not every row has a clone size; where given, it reads once, few, many or a size class.

j_gene,v_gene,abundance,d_gene,CDR3aa,CDR3nt
TRBJ1-4,TRBV19,NA,NA,CASSLSRNVGEKLFF,TGTGCCAGTAGCCTGAGTAGGAACGTGGGCGAAAAACTGTTTTTT
TRBJ1-1,TRBV3-1/TRBV3-2,NA,NA,CASSQFRDNTEAFF,TGTGCCAGCAGCCAATTCAGGGATAACACTGAAGCTTTCTTT
TRBJ1-3,TRBV30,NA,TRBD1,CAWSGDDRAGNTIYF,TGTGCCTGGAGTGGGGATGACAGGGCTGGAAACACCATATATTTT
TRBJ2-3,TRBV30,NA,TRBD2,CAWTPGGLVMDTQYF,TGTGCCTGGACCCCGGGGGGACTGGTGATGGATACGCAGTATTTT
TRBJ2-1,TRBV9,once,NA,CASSVQAYDEQFF,TGTGCCAGCAGCGTTCAAGCCTACGATGAGCAGTTCTTC
TRBJ2-5,TRBV19,NA,TRBD1,CASSIGTEETQYF,TGTGCCAGTAGTATCGGGACAGAAGAGACCCAGTACTTC
TRBJ2-1,TRBV6-6,NA,TRBD2,CASLPGRDYAYNEQFF,TGTGCCAGCCTCCCCGGTCGGGACTACGCTTACAATGAGCAGTTCTTC
TRBJ1-2,TRBV9,NA,NA,CASSVSTGTRTGYTF,TGTGCCAGCAGCGTCTCGACAGGTACCCGGACTGGCTACACCTTC
TRBJ2-7,TRBV30,NA,NA,CAWNEGTYEQYF,TGTGCCTGGAATGAGGGCACCTACGAGCAGTACTTC
TRBJ1-4,TRBV5-1,NA,TRBD1,CASSLTNPGQGEKLFF,TGCGCCAGCAGCCTGACTAATCCGGGACAGGGCGAAAAACTGTTTTTT
TRBJ1-4,TRBV9,NA,NA,CASSLSGGDEKLFF,TGTGCCAGCAGCCTGAGTGGGGGGGATGAAAAACTGTTTTTT
TRBJ1-1,TRBV3-1/TRBV3-2,NA,NA,CASSPNGGGNTEAFF,TGTGCCAGCAGCCCTAATGGGGGGGGGAACACTGAAGCTTTCTTT
TRBJ2-3,TRBV5-1,NA,NA,CASSSRDNTDTQYF,TGCGCCAGCAGCTCCCGGGACAACACAGATACGCAGTATTTT
TRBJ2-1,TRBV6-1,NA,TRBD2,CASSEGRGGRGEQFF,TGTGCCAGCAGTGAGGGCCGGGGGGGCCGAGGTGAGCAGTTCTTC